Below, 28 T cell receptor beta chains from the same sample are listed, as sequenced in a study of identical twins. TCRdb re-called the 5' RACE reads with MiXCR, one entry per CDR3 protein. Among around 1.7 million distinct CDR3 sequences listed, roughly a third were seen once. Sequencing input: cord blood. The receptor source for this set is a newborn girl in good health.

This chain connects TRBV29-1 to TRBJ2-3; the match to TRBD1 covers 8 bases. Germline-derived CDR1 and CDR2 are SQVTM and ANQGSEA. The CDR3 covers 14 residues. J lost 4 bases, V lost 5 bases, and 8 bases had no gene match. The chain's CDR3 is CSVLGQVRADTQYF. The CDR3, as DNA: TGCAGCGTTCTGGGACAGGTTAGGGCAGATACGCAGTATTTT.

The rearrangement links TRBV20-1 to TRBJ2-1; TRBD2 matches at 11 bases. The CDR3 runs to 14 residues. Germline V gene lookup returns CDR1 DFQATT and CDR2 SNEGSKA (reference sequence). Trimming at V came to 6 bases and at J to 2 bases, leaving 3 bases not matched to a gene. CDR3 loop: CSAETSGAYNEQFF. The CDR3 DNA sequence: TGCAGTGCGGAGACTAGCGGGGCCTACAATGAGCAGTTCTTC.

This clonotype was detected only a few times. V usage is TRBV4-2 and J usage is TRBJ2-1, with D maybe TRBD2 (5 bases). The CDR3 contains 17 residues. Per germline, CDR1 LGHNA and CDR2 YNFKEQ. Trimming cost V 4 bases and J 0 bases, with 16 bases left between them. DNA for the CDR3: TGTGCCAGCAGCCTAGTAGCGAGGGCTAGCTCCTACAATGAGCAGTTCTTC. Translation gives CASSLVARASSYNEQFF.

V gene TRBV2 combines with J gene TRBJ2-3; a weak D match, TRBD2 (6 bases). The V gene's germline CDR1 is SNHLY and CDR2 FYNNEI. The V gene lost 2 bases and the J gene lost 1 base, with 19 bases spanning the gap. CDR3 length equals 18 residues. The CDR3 coding sequence is TGTGCCAGCAGTGAAAAGGGACTTAGCGGCCTCGGCACAGATACGCAGTATTTT. It is translated as CASSEKGLSGLGTDTQYF.

This clonotype was seen more than once but under ten times. The V call is TRBV14, the J call TRBJ2-7; TRBD2 matches at 10 bases. The CDR3 sequence is 15 residues long. Germline V gives CDR1 SGHDN, CDR2 FVKESK. V trimming: 0 bases; J trimming: 3 bases; junction bases outside the gene matches: 2. The CDR3 sequence is CASSQETSGNYEQYF. The DNA of the CDR3 is TGTGCCAGCAGCCAAGAAACTAGCGGGAACTACGAGCAGTACTTC.

This chain connects TRBV12-3 or TRBV12-4 to TRBJ1-1, with TRBD1 as a possible D gene (6 bases). The ends were cut back, 4 bases at V and 1 base at J, with 10 bases in the middle. This CDR3 region has 14 residues. The CDR3 DNA follows: TGTGCCAGCAGTTCACGACAGGAGAACACTGAAGCTTTCTTT. Amino acid sequence: CASSSRQENTEAFF.

J is TRBJ2-7 and V is TRBV16; no clear D. The CDR3 spans 12 residues. Germline CDR1 reads KGHSY; CDR2 reads FQNENV. V was shortened by 4 bases and J by 3 bases, with 7 bases between the two germline ends. The CDR3 coding sequence is TGTGCCAGCAGCCGGAAATACTACGAGCAGTACTTC. As protein: CASSRKYYEQYF.

V usage is TRBV27 and J usage is TRBJ2-1; perhaps TRBD2 as D (6 bases). Trimming pared 8 bases from V and 4 bases from J, leaving 15 bases between. The germline V gene has CDR1 MNHEY and CDR2 SMNVEV (reference sequence). The CDR3 sequence is 14 residues long. DNA for the CDR3: TGTGCCAGCGATCCAACTAGCCATTACAATGAGCAGTTCTTC. This translates into CASDPTSHYNEQFF.

The rearrangement joins TRBV10-3 to TRBJ2-4; 7 bases agree with TRBD2. The J call is doubtful: the DNA matches TRBJ2-7 better. The CDR3 contains 13 residues. Germline V gene sequence: CDR1 ENHRY, CDR2 SYGVKD. CDR3 protein: CAISVGGAYEQYF. CDR3 nucleotide sequence: TGTGCCATCAGTGTGGGGGGGGCCTACGAGCAGTACTTC.

This clonotype was recorded many times. J is TRBJ2-5 and V is TRBV20-1; D ambiguous. The CDR3 is 13 amino acids. The V and J ends lost 2 bases and 5 bases respectively, with 12 bases between them. The germline V gene has CDR1 DFQATT and CDR2 SNEGSKA (reference sequence). CDR3 in amino acids: CSARPSPGETQYF. The CDR3 nucleotides are TGCAGTGCTAGACCCTCCCCTGGTGAGACCCAGTACTTC.

The chain carries TRBV24-1 and TRBJ2-6; 12 bases line up with TRBD2. J was trimmed by 0 bases and V by 3 bases; bases with no gene match: 2. The CDR3 is 18 residues long. Germline V gene sequence: CDR1 KGHDR, CDR2 SFDVKD. The CDR3 loop reads CATSDASGRASGANVLTF. In DNA, the CDR3 is TGTGCCACCAGTGATGCTAGCGGGAGGGCCTCTGGGGCCAACGTCCTGACTTTC.

This clonotype was seen a handful of times. The V gene is TRBV20-1, the J gene TRBJ1-2; 9 bases are shared with TRBD1. The CDR3 extends over 12 amino acids. CDR1 is DFQATT, CDR2 SNEGSKA, per germline (reference sequence). The junction had 3 bases not matched to a gene; V was cut back by 5 bases and J by 5 bases. As DNA, the CDR3 is TGCAGTGCTCCACAGGGGGCGTATGGCTACACCTTC. Translating it yields CSAPQGAYGYTF.

The rearrangement links TRBV20-1 to TRBJ2-7; D uncertain. The CDR3 runs to 11 residues. The germline V and J ends were trimmed by 3 bases and 9 bases, with 12 bases remaining between them. The germline CDR1 and CDR2 sequences are DFQATT and SNEGSKA (reference sequence). CDR3 residues: CSASFSPPQYF. CDR3 DNA sequence: TGCAGTGCTAGTTTCAGCCCTCCGCAGTACTTC.

There are a few counts of this clonotype. This chain connects TRBV11-2 to TRBJ2-3, with a possible D match to TRBD1 (5 bases). This CDR3 comprises 12 residues. Germline V gene lookup returns CDR1 SGHAT and CDR2 FQNNGV. Trimming removed 6 bases from V and 6 bases from J, with 10 bases in between. The CDR3 loop is CASRRQKDTQYF. The CDR3 nucleotides read TGTGCCAGCAGGCGACAGAAGGATACGCAGTATTTT.

There are a few counts of this clonotype. V usage is TRBV28 and J usage is TRBJ2-7, with D maybe TRBD1 (6 bases). The CDR3 contains 13 residues. Between the trimmed V and J ends, which lost 6 bases and 2 bases, there was a span of 11 bases. The germline CDR1 and CDR2 sequences are MDHEN and SYDVKM. CDR3 bases: TGTGCCAGCAGCACAGACAGGACCTACGAGCAGTACTTC. Its protein is CASSTDRTYEQYF.

As to this clonotype: One junction end does not reproduce the germline sequence, and a read error may be involved. The chain uses TRBV24-1 and TRBJ1-4, with unresolved D. The CDR3 loop spans 14 amino acids. CDR1 KGHDR and CDR2 SFDVKD come from the germline V gene. CDR3 in DNA: TGTGCCACCAGTGATCGGGGAACTAGTGAAAAACTGTTTTTT. It is translated as CATSDRGTSEKLFF.

As to this clonotype: This may be a read error, as it is one base from a much larger clone. The DNA of the CDR3 is TGCAGTGCTGGATCCCGCTACGAGCAGTACTTC. It codes for CSAGSRYEQYF. This chain links TRBV20-1 with TRBJ2-7; D remains unclear. The CDR3 runs to 11 residues. Germline V gene lookup returns CDR1 DFQATT and CDR2 SNEGSKA (reference sequence). V was clipped by 5 bases and J by 3 bases, with 8 bases between them.

The chain joins TRBV20-1 to TRBJ1-5, with D possibly being TRBD1 (5 bases). The V gene lost 3 bases and the J gene lost 6 bases, with 6 bases spanning the gap. The germline V gene encodes CDR1 DFQATT and CDR2 SNEGSKA (reference sequence). CDR3 length: 11 amino acids. For the CDR3, the DNA is TGCAGTGCTAGGGGGGGTCAGCCCCAGCATTTT. Amino acids: CSARGGQPQHF.

This clonotype has a handful of counts. The V call is TRBV20-1, the J call TRBJ2-7, with 8 nucleotides matching TRBD2. CDR3 length equals 15 residues. With V trimmed by 4 bases and J by 3 bases, 11 bases remained unmatched. CDR1 is DFQATT, CDR2 SNEGSKA, per germline (reference sequence). CDR3 sequence reads: CSATPYAGGIYEQYF. CDR3 bases: TGCAGTGCTACCCCTTACGCGGGAGGAATCTACGAGCAGTACTTC.

The V and J genes are TRBV27 and TRBJ1-2, with D unresolved. V lost 3 bases and J 7 bases, leaving 12 bases between the germline ends. Germline CDR1 MNHEY, CDR2 SMNVEV (reference sequence). CDR3 size: 13 residues. The CDR3 nucleotides are TGTGCCAGCAGTTTTAGCGGGGTCGGTGGCTACACCTTC. This encodes CASSFSGVGGYTF.

The sample holds a few counts of this clonotype. V gene TRBV6-1 combines with J gene TRBJ2-1, with 8 positions matching TRBD1. Unmatched junction bases numbered 17, after V lost 5 bases and J lost 5 bases. Germline loops: CDR1 MNHNS, CDR2 SASEGT. CDR3 length: 18 amino acids. CDR3 in DNA: TGTGCCAGCAGTCTCCAAAAACGACCAGGGGGCAGCCACAATGAGCAGTTCTTC. It is translated as CASSLQKRPGGSHNEQFF.

This clonotype was recorded at least ten times. The chain carries TRBV20-1 and TRBJ2-3; 9 bases are shared with TRBD2. Germline V lookup: CDR1 DFQATT, CDR2 SNEGSKA (reference sequence). This CDR3 comprises 13 residues. The V gene end was trimmed by 5 bases and the J gene end by 1 base; junction bases not matched to a gene: 1. CDR3 protein: CSASSGGTDTQYF. The CDR3 DNA reads TGCAGTGCTTCTAGCGGGGGCACAGATACGCAGTATTTT.

The sample holds a few counts of this clonotype. Germline and junction disagree at one end, which may indicate a read error. This CDR3 is CASRLGDSLNTEAFF. In DNA form, the CDR3 reads TGCGCCAGCAGGTTGGGGGACAGCTTGAACACTGAAGCTTTCTTT. The chain uses TRBV5-1 and TRBJ1-1, with TRBD1 identical over 7 bases. The germline CDR1 and CDR2 sequences are SGHRS and YFSETQ. The length of the CDR3 is 15 residues.

This chain connects TRBV7-9 to TRBJ2-7; tentative D call: TRBD2 (6 bases). The V gene lost 4 bases and the J gene lost 2 bases, with 12 bases spanning the gap. The CDR3 sequence is 14 residues long. Germline V gene lookup returns CDR1 SEHNR and CDR2 FQNEAQ (reference sequence). Here the CDR3 DNA reads TGTGCCAGCAGCTCCCGGGACTGGACCTACGAGCAGTACTTC. Translated: CASSSRDWTYEQYF.

This clonotype was seen a few times. J is TRBJ2-1 and V is TRBV2; D possibly uses TRBD1 or TRBD2 (5 bases each). This CDR3 comprises 14 residues. CDR1 is SNHLY and CDR2 is FYNNEI in the germline V gene. Between the trimmed V and J ends, which lost 6 bases and 4 bases, there was a span of 13 bases. CDR3 bases: TGTGCCAGCAGGTACGGGACCTCTTACAATGAGCAGTTCTTC. This translates into CASRYGTSYNEQFF. Using reference TRBV2 and TRBJ2-1 for the parts outside the CDR3, the full variable domain is EPEVTQTPSHQVTQMGQEVILRCVPISNHLYFYWYRQILGQKVEFLVSFYNNEISEKSEIFDDQFSVERPDGSNFTLKIRSTKLEDSAMYFCASRYGTSYNEQFFGPGTRLTVL.

This rearrangement joins TRBV6-2 or TRBV6-3 to TRBJ2-1; 11 bases line up with TRBD2. The CDR3 covers 16 residues. From germline, CDR1 is MNHEY and CDR2 SVGEGT. The V segment lost 2 bases and the J segment 8 bases; nucleotides outside the gene matches: 8. The CDR3 DNA follows: TGTGCCAGCAGTTACCCCAGACTAGCGGGGTCCGATGAGCAGTTCTTC. This gives the protein CASSYPRLAGSDEQFF.

This clonotype was recorded a few times. The V gene is TRBV6-5, the J gene TRBJ1-2; TRBD1 aligns across 9 bases. V gave up 7 bases and J gave up 4 bases; unmatched junction bases: 16. The germline V gene has CDR1 MNHEY and CDR2 SVGAGI. The CDR3 totals 17 residues. This chain's CDR3 is CASNDRQGGSSSYGYTF. The CDR3 coding sequence is TGTGCCAGCAACGATCGACAGGGGGGGTCCTCTAGCTATGGCTACACCTTC.

This clonotype was found a few times. CDR3: CASGLRARGGFGDTQYF. CDR3 DNA: TGTGCTAGTGGTTTAAGGGCTCGGGGCGGGTTCGGAGATACGCAGTATTTT. The chain joins TRBV12-5 to TRBJ2-3, with D perhaps given as TRBD1 or TRBD2 (5 bases each). V gave up 3 bases and J gave up 5 bases, with 21 bases separating them. Germline V lookup: CDR1 LGHNT, CDR2 FRNRAP. This CDR3 has 17 amino acids.